This T cell receptor beta chain was documented in a study of cytomegalovirus exposure and HLA in healthy donors. Study context: The roughly 110 validation repertoires were produced on the same platform as the 550 to 700 repertoires of the first cohort. This was reported in a later analysis. Broader study findings: Reports showed the classifier diagnosing cytomegalovirus status with high specificity and sensitivity.

Sequencing used immunoSEQ multiplex PCR; TCRdb keeps in-frame clones, though not all of them. The sample carries 150,000 to 200,000 clones, about 86% recorded once. Turning to this clone: As yet, its antigen is unknown.

The CDR3 sequence is 15 residues long. Germline assignment: CDR1 MGHRA and CDR2 YSYEKL. Trimming stripped 6 bases from V and 3 bases from J, with 14 bases between. V gene TRBV4-1 combines with J gene TRBJ1-4, with a tentative D call TRBD1 (5 bases). The sample comprised PBMCs. This clonotype was sampled from a woman in her twenties or thirties in good health and CMV-seronegative. The CDR3 here is CASRPLGGSNEKLFF. CDR3 DNA: TGCGCCAGCAGACCGTTGGGGGGATCTAATGAAAAACTGTTTTTT.